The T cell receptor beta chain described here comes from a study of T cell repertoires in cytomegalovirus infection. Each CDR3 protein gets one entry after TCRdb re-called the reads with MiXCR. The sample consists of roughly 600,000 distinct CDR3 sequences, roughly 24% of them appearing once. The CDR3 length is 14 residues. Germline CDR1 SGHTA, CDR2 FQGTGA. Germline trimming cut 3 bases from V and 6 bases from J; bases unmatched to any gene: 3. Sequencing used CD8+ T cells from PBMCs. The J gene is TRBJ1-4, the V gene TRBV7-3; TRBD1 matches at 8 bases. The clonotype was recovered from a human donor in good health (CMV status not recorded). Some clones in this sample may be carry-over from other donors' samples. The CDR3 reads CASSLTGADEKLFF. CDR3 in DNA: TGTGCCAGCAGCTTGACAGGGGCGGATGAAAAACTGTTTTTT. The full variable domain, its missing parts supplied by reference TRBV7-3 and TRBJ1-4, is GAGVSQTPSNKVTEKGKYVELRCDPISGHTALYWYRQSLGQGPEFLIYFQGTGAADDSGLPNDRFFAVRPEGSVSTLKIQRTERGDSAVYLCASSLTGADEKLFFGSGTQLSVL.